This TCR beta chain is from a study of cytomegalovirus exposure and HLA in healthy donors. The CDR3 length is 15 residues. J was trimmed by 3 bases and V by 5 bases; bases with no gene match: 5. Germline lookup yields CDR1 LNHDA and CDR2 SQIVND (reference sequence). PCR primers comprised 60 Vbeta and 13 Jbeta primers. This table comes from immunoSEQ multiplex PCR, and its TCRdb copy is limited to in-frame clones, with some not included. In the table there are about 210,000 clones, 75% to 90% of which are singletons. To note about this clone: No antigen is known for it.

General study findings and limits: At a 0.05 false discovery rate, a later analysis found 16,951 TCR beta sequences to be associated with HLA alleles.

This chain joins TRBV19 and TRBJ2-4; 9 bases line up with TRBD1. This sequence was found in a woman aged 25 to 39 in good health and CMV-seronegative. Sequencing input: PBMCs. CDR3 DNA sequence: TGTGCCAGTAGTCGGGACAGGGAGGGCAAAAACATTCAGTACTTC. Amino acids: CASSRDREGKNIQYF. The entire variable domain, with the rest obtained from reference TRBV19 and TRBJ2-4, is as follows: DGGITQSPKYLFRKEGQNVTLSCEQNLNHDAMYWYRQDPGQGLRLIYYSQIVNDFQKGDIAEGYSVSREKKESFPLTVTSAQKNPTAFYLCASSRDREGKNIQYFGAGTRLSVL.